Listed here are 29 T cell receptor beta chains from one sample, sequenced in a study of shared clonotypes between healthy human individuals. Some clones are missing from TCRdb's copy, which holds only in-frame ones; the method was immunoSEQ multiplex PCR. This sample has around 1.6 million clones, with around 98% found just once. Input material: naive CD4+ T cells sorted from blood. The subset was: CD45RA+ positively selected. These receptors all come from a man aged 25-40 years in good health.

The chain employs TRBV7-8 and TRBJ2-6; D ambiguous. The V gene lost 1 base and the J gene lost 4 bases, with 5 bases spanning the gap. Per germline, CDR1 SGHVS and CDR2 FQNEAQ. This CDR3 is 14 amino acids long. CDR3 DNA sequence: TGTGCCAGCAGCTTAGGGAGAGGGGCCAACGTCCTGACTTTC. Translation: CASSLGRGANVLTF.

This chain connects TRBV18 to TRBJ1-1; weak D call: TRBD1 (5 bases). The CDR3 contains 16 residues. CDR1 is KGHSH and CDR2 is LQKENI in the germline V gene. The V end lost 2 bases, the J end lost 6 bases, and 19 bases lay between the germline ends. This CDR3 reads CASSPFGTEARAEAFF. In nucleotides, the CDR3 is TGTGCCAGCTCACCATTCGGGACGGAGGCGCGGGCTGAAGCTTTCTTT.

V is TRBV28 and J is TRBJ2-7; D might be TRBD1 (6 bases). CDR3 length: 14 amino acids. Germline CDR1 and CDR2: MDHEN and SYDVKM. Between the trimmed V and J ends, which lost 6 bases and 4 bases, there was a span of 16 bases. CDR3 in DNA: TGTGCCAGCAGGGACAGCCTTCCCTCTTACGAGCAGTACTTC. Its translation: CASRDSLPSYEQYF.

The chain links TRBV5-1 to TRBJ2-5, with 9 nucleotides matching TRBD2. The junction had 3 bases not matched to a gene; V was cut back by 6 bases and J by 3 bases. In germline, CDR1 is SGHRS, CDR2 YFSETQ. There are 13 residues in the CDR3. The CDR3 DNA sequence: TGCGCCAGCACGATAGCGGGGGAAGAGACCCAGTACTTC. Encoded protein: CASTIAGEETQYF.

The chain links TRBV7-7 to TRBJ2-1; 10 bases line up with TRBD1. This CDR3 has 14 amino acids. The germline V gene has CDR1 SSHAT and CDR2 FNYEAQ (reference sequence). With V trimmed by 5 bases and J by 7 bases, 5 bases remained unmatched. CDR3 sequence: CASSRDRGGNEQFF. The CDR3 DNA reads TGTGCCAGCAGCCGGGACAGGGGAGGGAATGAGCAGTTCTTC. The whole variable domain, filled in from reference TRBV7-7 and TRBJ2-1, reads GAGVSQSPRYKVTKRGQDVTLRCDPISSHATLYWYQQALGQGPEFLTYFNYEAQPDKSGLPSDRFSAERPEGSISTLTIQRTEQRDSAMYRCASSRDRGGNEQFFGPGTRLTVL.

The J gene is TRBJ2-1, the V gene TRBV9; D is unclear. CDR3 size: 13 residues. The V end was cut by 4 bases, the J end by 3 bases, with 8 bases between. Germline V gene lookup returns CDR1 SGDLS and CDR2 YYNGEE. This CDR3 reads CASSRLDYNEQFF. The DNA for the CDR3 is TGTGCCAGCAGCCGATTGGACTACAATGAGCAGTTCTTC.

The chain joins TRBV5-5 to TRBJ2-3; 9 nucleotides line up with TRBD2. Per germline, CDR1 SGHKS and CDR2 YYEKEE (reference sequence). The CDR3 is 15 residues long. The junction had 3 bases not matched to a gene; V was cut back by 0 bases and J by 4 bases. CDR3 protein: CASSLVAGEPDTQYF. In DNA form, the CDR3 reads TGTGCCAGCAGCTTGGTAGCGGGAGAACCAGATACGCAGTATTTT.

This sequence joins TRBV5-4 and TRBJ2-5; no clear D gene. The CDR3 is 12 amino acids. Germline V gene lookup returns CDR1 SGHNT and CDR2 YYREEE (reference sequence). Trimming shortened V by 2 bases and J by 7 bases, and 9 bases separated the two germline ends. CDR3 protein: CASSFSLGTQYF. The CDR3 nucleotides read TGTGCCAGCAGCTTTTCCTTGGGGACCCAGTACTTC.

The chain uses TRBV12-5 and TRBJ1-4; D is uncertain. Germline CDR1 is LGHNT and CDR2 is FRNRAP. CDR3 length equals 15 residues. The V gene lost 0 bases and the J gene lost 0 bases, with 5 bases spanning the gap. DNA of the CDR3: TGTGCTAGTGGTTTGGTCCCCCCAACTAATGAAAAACTGTTTTTT. Amino acid sequence: CASGLVPPTNEKLFF. The variable domain in full, completed from reference TRBV12-5 and TRBJ1-4, reads DARVTQTPRHKVTEMGQEVTMRCQPILGHNTVFWYRQTMMQGLELLAYFRNRAPLDDSGMPKDRFSAEMPDATLATLKIQPSEPRDSAVYFCASGLVPPTNEKLFFGSGTQLSVL.

The chain carries TRBV11-2 and TRBJ1-1, with 9 bases that match TRBD1. Germline V lookup: CDR1 SGHAT, CDR2 FQNNGV. Unmatched junction bases numbered 9, after V lost 1 base and J lost 6 bases. There are 16 residues in the CDR3. The CDR3 loop reads CASSLGPGTGMAEAFF. The CDR3, as DNA: TGTGCCAGCAGCTTAGGCCCCGGGACAGGGATGGCTGAAGCTTTCTTT. Based on the CDR3 plus reference TRBV11-2 and TRBJ1-1, the full variable domain is EAGVAQSPRYKIIEKRQSVAFWCNPISGHATLYWYQQILGQGPKLLIQFQNNGVVDDSQLPKDRFSAERLKGVDSTLKIQPAKLEDSAVYLCASSLGPGTGMAEAFFGQGTRLTVV.

The chain couples TRBV7-6 to TRBJ2-3; D is unresolved. This CDR3 spans 13 amino acids. The germline V gene has CDR1 SGHVS and CDR2 FNYEAQ. The V end lost 5 bases, the J end lost 4 bases, and 10 bases lay between the germline ends. The CDR3 bases are TGTGCCAGCAGCGATCGGGTTCCAGATACGCAGTATTTT. Residues: CASSDRVPDTQYF.

This chain connects TRBV7-3 to TRBJ1-5; D not resolved. The CDR3 has 16 amino acids. Trimming left V 5 bases short and J 3 bases short, with 17 bases between. The germline V gene has CDR1 SGHTA and CDR2 FQGTGA. CDR3 sequence (DNA): TGTGCCAGCAGCCTCTTTTCTGGTGGGTCCAATCAGCCCCAGCATTTT. Its protein is CASSLFSGGSNQPQHF. The full variable domain, its missing parts supplied by reference TRBV7-3 and TRBJ1-5, is GAGVSQTPSNKVTEKGKYVELRCDPISGHTALYWYRQSLGQGPEFLIYFQGTGAADDSGLPNDRFFAVRPEGSVSTLKIQRTERGDSAVYLCASSLFSGGSNQPQHFGDGTRLSIL.

The CDR3 DNA follows: TGCAGCGTTTTTCGATCGGGCCTCGCTGGAGGCTACACCTTC. It yields the protein CSVFRSGLAGGYTF. The chain carries TRBV29-1 and TRBJ1-2; unclear D gene. Germline V CDR1 and CDR2: SQVTM, ANQGSEA. Trimming stripped 5 bases from V and 8 bases from J, with 21 bases between. The CDR3 runs to 14 residues.

The chain joins TRBV5-4 to TRBJ1-5, with 7 bases aligning to TRBD1. The germline V gene has CDR1 SGHNT and CDR2 YYREEE (reference sequence). This CDR3 contains 15 residues. V trimming: 0 bases; J trimming: 5 bases; junction bases outside the gene matches: 5. CDR3 residues: CASSLAGGRDQPQHF. DNA of the CDR3: TGTGCCAGCAGCTTGGCAGGGGGTAGGGATCAGCCCCAGCATTTT.

V and J are TRBV2 and TRBJ2-3; D not certain. The germline V gene encodes CDR1 SNHLY and CDR2 FYNNEI. Trimming left V 1 base short and J 2 bases short, with 10 bases between. The CDR3 is 15 amino acids. The CDR3 DNA reads TGTGCCAGCAGTGAAGTGCACTCCTCCACAGATACGCAGTATTTT. Amino acid sequence: CASSEVHSSTDTQYF. Full variable domain (remainder filled in from reference TRBV2 and TRBJ2-3): EPEVTQTPSHQVTQMGQEVILRCVPISNHLYFYWYRQILGQKVEFLVSFYNNEISEKSEIFDDQFSVERPDGSNFTLKIRSTKLEDSAMYFCASSEVHSSTDTQYFGPGTRLTVL.

Comments on this clone: An end of the junction does not agree with germline; a read error may underlie this. The chain employs TRBV11-2 and TRBJ2-2; a weak D match, TRBD1 (6 bases). Germline V gene sequence: CDR1 SGHAT, CDR2 FQNNGV. This CDR3 has 16 amino acids. CDR3 coding DNA: TGTGCCAGCAACTTACGGGACATCCCCAACGCCGGGGAGCTGTTTTTT. Translation gives CASNLRDIPNAGELFF.

This chain uses TRBV5-1 with TRBJ2-5; 9 bases are shared with TRBD1. The CDR3 is 15 amino acids. Looked up from germline, CDR1 is SGHRS and CDR2 is YFSETQ. V shed 3 bases, J shed 1 base, and the junction held 4 bases outside the gene matches. CDR3 residues: CASSYGTGRQETQYF. Written as DNA, the CDR3 is TGCGCCAGCAGCTACGGGACAGGGCGCCAAGAGACCCAGTACTTC.

The chain carries TRBV10-3 and TRBJ2-7, with a tentative D call TRBD2 (5 bases). V shed 9 bases and J shed 5 bases, with 20 bases lying between them. Germline-derived CDR1 and CDR2 are ENHRY and SYGVKD. This CDR3 has 14 amino acids. The CDR3 protein is CAMSSGRKINEQYF. CDR3 DNA sequence: TGTGCCATGAGCAGCGGACGTAAAATAAACGAGCAGTACTTC.

The rearrangement joins TRBV2 to TRBJ2-2, with no clear D. Trimming stripped 4 bases from V and 5 bases from J, with 11 bases between. The CDR3 runs 14 residues. Germline V gives CDR1 SNHLY, CDR2 FYNNEI. CDR3 nucleotide sequence: TGTGCCAGCAGTGTAACACCTGTAACCGGGGAGCTGTTTTTT. Protein product: CASSVTPVTGELFF.

This chain links TRBV2 with TRBJ1-4, with a tentative D call TRBD1 (5 bases). V was cut by 2 bases and J by 0 bases, with 19 bases left in between. The length of the CDR3 is 19 residues. Germline V gene data show CDR1 as SNHLY and CDR2 as FYNNEI. The CDR3 sequence is CASSELAGRLAATNEKLFF. The CDR3 nucleotides read TGTGCCAGCAGTGAATTAGCGGGACGTTTAGCTGCAACTAATGAAAAACTGTTTTTT. Filled out from reference TRBV2 and TRBJ1-4, the complete variable domain reads EPEVTQTPSHQVTQMGQEVILRCVPISNHLYFYWYRQILGQKVEFLVSFYNNEISEKSEIFDDQFSVERPDGSNFTLKIRSTKLEDSAMYFCASSELAGRLAATNEKLFFGSGTQLSVL.

V is TRBV9 and J is TRBJ1-5, with D hard to call. CDR1 SGDLS and CDR2 YYNGEE come from the germline V gene. V shed 0 bases and J shed 9 bases, with 10 bases lying between them. The CDR3 runs to 13 residues. DNA for the CDR3: TGTGCCAGCAGCGTAGATATTAAGGGGCCCCAGCATTTT. Its translation is CASSVDIKGPQHF.

The rearrangement links TRBV29-1 to TRBJ2-7, with D tentatively TRBD2 (6 bases). The CDR3 spans 14 residues. V gave up 4 bases and J gave up 2 bases, with 15 bases separating them. CDR1 SQVTM and CDR2 ANQGSEA come from the germline V gene. CDR3 sequence (DNA): TGCAGCGTTGTATCGCGGGATGTGACCTACGAGCAGTACTTC. The encoded protein is CSVVSRDVTYEQYF.

This rearrangement joins TRBV5-1 to TRBJ2-1, with 9 nucleotides matching TRBD2. This CDR3 spans 14 amino acids. Unmatched junction bases numbered 6, after V lost 4 bases and J lost 7 bases. Germline loops: CDR1 SGHRS, CDR2 YFSETQ. The CDR3 loop reads CASSTGLAQNEQFF. The DNA for the CDR3 is TGCGCCAGCAGCACCGGACTAGCGCAAAATGAGCAGTTCTTC.

This chain joins TRBV28 and TRBJ2-7; possibly TRBD1 for D (5 bases). Trimming removed 6 bases at V and 4 bases at J, with 19 bases between. The CDR3 has 15 residues. Germline loops: CDR1 MDHEN, CDR2 SYDVKM. CDR3 coding DNA: TGTGCCAGCAGGGATGGAAAGGGGCTTGGGTACGAGCAGTACTTC. This encodes CASRDGKGLGYEQYF.

V usage is TRBV12-5 and J usage is TRBJ2-2, with unresolved D. CDR3 size: 16 residues. The germline V and J ends were trimmed by 2 bases and 5 bases, with 15 bases remaining between them. Germline assignment: CDR1 LGHNT and CDR2 FRNRAP. CDR3 coding DNA: TGTGCTAGTGGTTTGCGAAGTTCCCGCAGGACCGGGGAGCTGTTTTTT. Its protein product is CASGLRSSRRTGELFF.

The chain links TRBV7-9 to TRBJ2-2; D not certain. With 5 bases removed from V and 3 bases from J, the gap between germline ends came to 19 bases. There are 17 residues in the CDR3. CDR1 SEHNR and CDR2 FQNEAQ come from the germline V gene (reference sequence). CDR3 sequence (DNA): TGTGCCAGCAGCCTCGAACCCCGGCGGACCTACACCGGGGAGCTGTTTTTT. Translating gives CASSLEPRRTYTGELFF. Combining the CDR3 with reference TRBV7-9 and TRBJ2-2 gives the whole variable domain DTGVSQNPRHKITKRGQNVTFRCDPISEHNRLYWYRQTLGQGPEFLTYFQNEAQLEKSRLLSDRFSAERPKGSFSTLEIQRTEQGDSAMYLCASSLEPRRTYTGELFFGEGSRLTVL.

This chain uses TRBV4-1 with TRBJ2-1, with 8 bases identical to TRBD2. V lost 0 bases and J lost 0; bases outside the gene matches: 4. The CDR3 is made up of 17 amino acids. The germline V gene has CDR1 MGHRA and CDR2 YSYEKL. The CDR3 spells CASSQDPSGSSYNEQFF. CDR3 sequence (DNA): TGCGCCAGCAGCCAAGACCCCAGCGGGAGCTCCTACAATGAGCAGTTCTTC.

CDR3 sequence (DNA): TGTGCCAGCAGCTCGGGTAGCGCCTACGAGCAGTACTTC. The encoded protein is CASSSGSAYEQYF. The chain uses TRBV7-2 and TRBJ2-7; possibly TRBD2 for D (5 bases). Trimming cost V 4 bases and J 2 bases, with 9 bases left between them. In germline, CDR1 is SGHTA, CDR2 FQGNSA. This CDR3 spans 13 amino acids.

This chain uses TRBV9 with TRBJ1-1, with 11 bases aligning to TRBD1. Losses at the gene ends were 0 bases for V and 1 base for J; bases not matched to a gene: 5. Germline lookup yields CDR1 SGDLS and CDR2 YYNGEE. The CDR3 sequence is 17 residues long. The CDR3 region is CASSVVGQGAWNTEAFF. The DNA of the CDR3 is TGTGCCAGCAGCGTAGTCGGACAGGGGGCTTGGAACACTGAAGCTTTCTTT.